This is a list of T cell receptor beta chains from one sample in a study of shared clonotypes between healthy human individuals. Some clones are missing from TCRdb's copy, which holds only in-frame ones; the method was immunoSEQ multiplex PCR. The sample lists approximately 1.9 million clones; roughly 93% were seen once. Sequencing input: naive CD8+ T cells from PBMCs. The receptors were sampled from a man aged 18 to 30 in good health. Some clones in this sample may be carry-over from other donors' samples. Each CDR3 is given with its conserved first and last residue. A D gene is named only where the DNA matches it firmly. Rows may omit the clone size; those that give it use once, few, many or a size class.

TRBD1	TRBV7-2	TRBJ2-3	.	CASSDWTGSTDTQYF	TGTGCCAGCAGTGACTGGACAGGGAGTACAGATACGCAGTATTTT
.	TRBV9	TRBJ2-7	.	CASSPRDYEQYF	TGTGCCAGCAGCCCACGGGACTACGAGCAGTACTTC
TRBD1	TRBV11-3	TRBJ1-1	.	CASSVLTGGKTEAFF	TGTGCCAGCAGCGTCCTAACAGGGGGGAAAACTGAAGCTTTCTTT
TRBD1	TRBV2	TRBJ2-7	.	CASLRTGPNFYEQYF	TGTGCCAGCTTAAGGACAGGTCCAAATTTCTACGAGCAGTACTTC
TRBD1	TRBV6-5	TRBJ1-5	.	CASSKDRGPEAQHF	TGTGCCAGCAGTAAGGACAGGGGGCCCGAGGCCCAGCATTTT
.	TRBV29-1	TRBJ2-2	once	CTGLSNTGELFF	TGCACGGGCCTTTCGAACACCGGGGAGCTGTTTTTT
TRBD2	TRBV10-2	TRBJ2-1	.	CASSAGGPHYNEQFF	TGCGCCAGCAGTGCGGGAGGGCCTCATTACAATGAGCAGTTCTTC
TRBD2	TRBV19	TRBJ2-2	.	CASSILASGSYGELFF	TGTGCCAGTAGTATATTGGCTAGCGGGAGTTACGGGGAGCTGTTTTTT
.	TRBV30	TRBJ2-1	.	CAWSINPTGEYNEQFF	TGTGCCTGGAGTATAAACCCGACAGGCGAGTACAATGAGCAGTTCTTC
TRBD2	TRBV25-1	TRBJ2-7	.	CASSERGGGAQYF	TGTGCCAGCAGTGAGCGGGGGGGCGGGGCGCAGTACTTC
.	TRBV15	TRBJ1-3	.	CATSRDLGGRNTIYF	TGTGCCACCAGCAGAGATCTGGGAGGTAGAAACACCATATATTTT
.	TRBV19	TRBJ2-7	.	CASSQDGGEQYF	TGTGCCAGTAGCCAAGATGGGGGCGAGCAGTACTTC
TRBD2	TRBV10-3	TRBJ2-7	.	CAISELMASGTYEQYF	TGTGCCATCAGTGAGCTAATGGCTAGCGGGACCTACGAGCAGTACTTC
.	TRBV5-1	TRBJ1-4	few	CASSLDDSVNEKLFF	TGCGCCAGCAGCTTGGACGACAGTGTTAATGAAAAACTGTTTTTT
TRBD2	TRBV11-3	TRBJ2-1	.	CASSLTPRGAGVYNEQFF	TGTGCCAGCAGCTTAACCCCCAGAGGGGCGGGAGTTTACAATGAGCAGTTCTTC
TRBD2	TRBV2	TRBJ2-5	.	CASNGLAGAWETQYF	TGTGCCAGCAATGGATTAGCGGGAGCGTGGGAGACCCAGTACTTC
.	TRBV10-3	TRBJ1-2	.	CAISELTDYGYTF	TGTGCCATCAGTGAGTTAACAGACTATGGCTACACCTTC
.	TRBV27	TRBJ2-7	once	CASSFGDEQYF	TGTGCCAGCAGTTTCGGCGACGAGCAGTACTTC
.	TRBV27	TRBJ2-1	.	CASSLGGSREQFF	TGTGCCAGCAGTTTAGGCGGCAGCAGGGAGCAGTTCTTC
.	TRBV15	TRBJ1-4	.	CATSRDPGAINEKLFF	TGTGCCACCAGCAGAGATCCGGGGGCTATTAATGAAAAACTGTTTTTT
.	TRBV9	TRBJ2-2	.	CASSVEGTPRTGELFF	TGTGCCAGCAGCGTAGAAGGGACCCCGCGAACCGGGGAGCTGTTTTTT
TRBD2	TRBV7-8	TRBJ2-1	.	CASSLDVGGSGSSEQFF	TGTGCCAGCAGCTTGGACGTAGGCGGGAGTGGTTCGAGTGAGCAGTTCTTC
.	TRBV6-6	TRBJ1-1	.	CASSYAGEAFF	TGTGCCAGCAGTTATGCGGGTGAAGCTTTCTTT
.	TRBV28	TRBJ1-3	.	CASSFRPSRPSGNTIYF	TGTGCCAGCAGTTTCCGGCCGAGCAGGCCGTCTGGAAACACCATATATTTT
.	TRBV6-1	TRBJ2-5	.	CACRAETQYF	TGTGCCTGCCGGGCTGAGACCCAGTACTTC
.	TRBV7-9	TRBJ1-1	.	CASSLAPGASTEAFF	TGTGCCAGCAGCTTAGCGCCGGGGGCGAGCACTGAAGCTTTCTTT
.	TRBV6-5	TRBJ2-3	.	CASSYLGDTQYF	TGTGCCAGCAGTTACTTGGGGGATACGCAGTATTTT
.	TRBV7-9	TRBJ2-7	few	CASSSSGDYEQYF	TGTGCCAGCAGCTCCTCCGGGGACTACGAGCAGTACTTC
.	TRBV11-2	TRBJ2-1	.	CASSPGPNNEQFF	TGTGCCAGCAGCCCGGGACCTAACAATGAGCAGTTCTTC
TRBD1	TRBV7-9	TRBJ2-1	.	CASSSPGTGRVNEQFF	TGTGCCAGCAGCAGCCCCGGGACAGGGCGCGTCAATGAGCAGTTCTTC
.	TRBV6-1	TRBJ2-3	.	CASTEFRSDTQYF	TGTGCCAGCACGGAGTTTCGCTCAGATACGCAGTATTTT
.	TRBV19	TRBJ2-1	.	CASSPSGVNEQFF	TGTGCCAGTAGCCCTTCCGGGGTGAATGAGCAGTTCTTC
.	TRBV5-1	TRBJ2-5	.	CASSLTLGPKETQYF	TGCGCCAGCAGCTTGACGTTAGGACCTAAAGAGACCCAGTACTTC
.	TRBV5-6	TRBJ2-5	.	CASSLNYLQETQYF	TGTGCCAGCAGCTTGAACTACCTACAAGAGACCCAGTACTTC
.	TRBV7-9	TRBJ2-1	.	CASSLVVLDEQFF	TGTGCCAGCAGCTTAGTCGTTCTCGATGAGCAGTTCTTC
.	TRBV28	TRBJ2-1	.	CASSPPSGPYNEQFF	TGTGCCAGCAGTCCCCCCAGCGGCCCCTACAATGAGCAGTTCTTC
TRBD1	TRBV23-1	TRBJ1-2	.	CASSQTPGTGGNYGYTF	TGCGCCAGCAGTCAAACCCCGGGGACAGGGGGTAACTATGGCTACACCTTC
TRBD1	TRBV28	TRBJ1-2	.	CASSLGQGAIFSNYGYTF	TGTGCCAGCAGTTTGGGACAGGGGGCTATTTTTAGTAACTATGGCTACACCTTC
.	TRBV5-6	TRBJ2-7	once	CASSLRGYYEQYF	TGTGCCAGCAGTTTGAGGGGGTACTACGAGCAGTACTTC
TRBD2	TRBV9	TRBJ2-7	.	CASSVDSGASYEQYF	TGTGCCAGCAGCGTAGATAGCGGGGCCAGCTACGAGCAGTACTTC